Sequencing of this TCR beta chain was carried out in a study of siplizumab effects on memory and regulatory T cells. Comments on this clone: The antigen is not known.

Germline values: CDR1 MNHNS, CDR2 SASEGT. The CDR3 is 13 residues long. Trimming removed 6 bases from V and 5 bases from J, with 14 bases in between. Study-level results: It was not possible to assign a naive or memory phenotype to roughly 75-95% of proliferating CD4+ or CD8+ clones. Unstimulated subsets accounted for the mapping of only a minor share of the clones that were alloreactive.

This table comes from immunoSEQ multiplex PCR, and its TCRdb copy is limited to in-frame clones, with some not included. Of 50,000 to 75,000 clones in the sample, less than 80% were seen once. The sequenced sample consisted of memory CD4+ T cells sorted from blood. The clonotype originates from a human donor in good health. The gene calls are TRBV6-1 and TRBJ2-7; D remains unclear. The CDR3, as DNA: TGTGCCAGCAGCTTCAAGGTCGGCAACGAGCAGTACTTC. Amino acid sequence: CASSFKVGNEQYF.